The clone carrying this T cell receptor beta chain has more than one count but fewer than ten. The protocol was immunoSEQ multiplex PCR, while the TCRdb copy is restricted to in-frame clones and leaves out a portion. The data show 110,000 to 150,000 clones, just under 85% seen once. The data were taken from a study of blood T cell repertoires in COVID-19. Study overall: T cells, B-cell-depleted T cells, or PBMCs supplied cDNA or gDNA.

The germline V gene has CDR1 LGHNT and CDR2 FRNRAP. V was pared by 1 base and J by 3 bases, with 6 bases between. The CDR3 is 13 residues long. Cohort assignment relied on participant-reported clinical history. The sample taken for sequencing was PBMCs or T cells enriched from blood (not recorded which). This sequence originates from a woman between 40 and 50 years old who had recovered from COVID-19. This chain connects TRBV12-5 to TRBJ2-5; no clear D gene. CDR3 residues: CASGLAVKETQYF. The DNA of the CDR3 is TGTGCTAGTGGTTTGGCGGTCAAAGAGACCCAGTACTTC.